This TCR beta chain was profiled in a study of blood T cells in healthy people across ages. With respect to this clonotype: The antigen is not known.

The CDR3 extends over 15 amino acids. Losses at the gene ends were 7 bases for V and 4 bases for J; bases not matched to a gene: 11. Germline values: CDR1 MNHEY, CDR2 SVGAGI. A second 7 to 11 cycle PCR used barcoded and J-beta primers. All samples yielded 2.5 million or more CDR3-containing paired-end reads. From the 5' RACE reads, TCRdb called clonotypes with MiXCR, one entry per CDR3 protein. This sample has about 930,000 distinct CDR3 sequences, with around 29% found just once. Study-wide findings and caveats: Per-million-T-cell TCR beta diversity fell roughly linearly with age. Naive CD4+ cells and diversity were both higher in long-lived donors than in aged donors.

These sequences were also reported in another study, on T cells of mothers and their children. That study reports: Sequencing returned over 9 million TCR beta CDR3 reads per mother and 3 million to 3.5 million per child.

The chain is built from TRBV6-5 and TRBJ2-5; TRBD2 matches 8 bases. The sample consisted of blood. This receptor was identified in a woman between 35 and 50 years old in good health. The CDR3 spells CASKGSGGMGETQYF. The DNA of the CDR3 is TGTGCCAGCAAAGGAAGCGGGGGAATGGGAGAGACCCAGTACTTC.